These 18 T cell receptor beta chains came from one sample sequenced in a study of T cell repertoires in cytomegalovirus infection (dated by TCRdb to the late 2010s). The run used an Illumina HiSeq 1500. Clones were called with MiXCR by TCRdb after fastp trimmed the public reads at Q25, and only in-frame beta chains were retained. All rows with the same CDR3 protein become a single entry with the most common DNA and genes. The sample contains tens of thousands of distinct CDR3 sequences, just under 4% of them found a single time. Together, the top ten hold around 21% of the sample. The source material was PBMCs. The receptors were sampled from a human donor in good health (CMV status not recorded). Some clones in this sample may be carry-over from other donors' samples.

V usage is TRBV28 and J usage is TRBJ2-1; unclear D gene. CDR3 size: 13 residues. In germline, CDR1 is MDHEN, CDR2 SYDVKM. Trimming stripped 2 bases from V and 7 bases from J, with 9 bases between. CDR3 region: CASSLPLGNEQFF. DNA of the CDR3: TGTGCCAGCAGTTTACCCTTAGGAAATGAGCAGTTCTTC.

There are many counts of this clonotype. This chain links TRBV6-6 with TRBJ1-4, with unresolved D. V shed 4 bases and J shed 5 bases, with 14 bases lying between them. CDR3 length equals 15 residues. The V gene's germline CDR1 is MNHNY and CDR2 SVGAGI (reference sequence). This chain's CDR3 is CASSFLTGSNEKLFF. The CDR3 DNA is TGTGCCAGCAGTTTCCTTACTGGGTCAAATGAAAAACTGTTTTTT.

This clonotype was picked up many times. This sequence joins TRBV7-9 and TRBJ2-3; no clear D gene. CDR3 length equals 11 residues. Germline lookup yields CDR1 SEHNR and CDR2 FQNEAQ (reference sequence). Trimming removed 5 bases at V and 3 bases at J, with 3 bases between. DNA of the CDR3: TGTGCCAGCAGCGAGACAGATACGCAGTATTTT. As protein: CASSETDTQYF.

This clonotype was seen at least ten times. The CDR3 DNA reads TGCAGCGTTGTCGGCCTAAATGAGCAGTTCTTC. Translation gives CSVVGLNEQFF. This chain links TRBV29-1 with TRBJ2-1, with D unresolved. V was pared by 4 bases and J by 7 bases, with 8 bases between. Germline CDR1 is SQVTM and CDR2 is ANQGSEA. The CDR3 length is 11 residues.

In this sample, this clonotype turned up many times. V gene TRBV4-1 combines with J gene TRBJ2-7, with TRBD2 identical over 7 bases. The CDR3 extends over 15 amino acids. V lost 0 bases and J lost 7; bases outside the gene matches: 9. The germline gives CDR1 MGHRA, CDR2 YSYEKL. CDR3 in DNA: TGCGCCAGCAGCCAAGAGCTCTCGCGGGAGATTGAGCAGTACTTC. As protein: CASSQELSREIEQYF.

In its sample, this clonotype was seen many times. The V call is TRBV7-3, the J call TRBJ1-2; a weak D match, TRBD1 (6 bases). Germline V gene data show CDR1 as SGHTA and CDR2 as FQGTGA. This CDR3 comprises 14 residues. The V end was cut by 1 base, the J end by 8 bases, with 14 bases between. The CDR3 bases are TGTGCCAGCAGCTTAAATGCGGGGGGCGTCGGCTACACCTTC. Residues: CASSLNAGGVGYTF.

This clonotype was counted ten times or more. CDR3 region: CASSLSPGSIQYF. CDR3 coding DNA: TGTGCCAGCAGTTTATCCCCCGGGAGCATTCAGTACTTC. V and J are TRBV12-3 or TRBV12-4 and TRBJ2-4; D perhaps matches TRBD2 (6 bases). The CDR3 spans 13 residues. V was clipped by 2 bases and J by 9 bases, with 11 bases between them.

This clonotype occurred many times. This chain joins TRBV7-8 and TRBJ2-5; 8 positions match TRBD2. The CDR3 consists of 16 residues. With V trimmed by 3 bases and J by 2 bases, 8 bases remained unmatched. The germline gives CDR1 SGHVS, CDR2 FQNEAQ. The CDR3 region has the DNA TGTGCCAGCAGCTTCTATTCGGCGGGGGGACAAGAGACCCAGTACTTC. Amino acids: CASSFYSAGGQETQYF.

Many counts were recorded for this clonotype. The rearrangement links TRBV10-3 to TRBJ2-3; 14 bases are a match to TRBD2. The CDR3 contains 16 residues. Unmatched junction bases numbered 5, after V lost 7 bases and J lost 2 bases. Germline V CDR1 and CDR2: ENHRY, SYGVKD. This chain's CDR3 is CAIMGTSGGNTDTQYF. DNA of the CDR3: TGTGCCATCATGGGGACTAGCGGGGGAAACACAGATACGCAGTATTTT.

This clonotype was detected many times. The chain is built from TRBV7-2 and TRBJ2-3; 9 nucleotides align to TRBD1. V dropped 5 bases and J dropped 1; count of bases not matched to a gene: 1. Germline CDR1 is SGHTA and CDR2 is FQGNSA. This CDR3 region has 14 residues. CDR3 in amino acids: CASSRDRGTDTQYF. The CDR3 region has the DNA TGTGCCAGCAGCCGGGACAGGGGCACAGATACGCAGTATTTT. Based on the CDR3 plus reference TRBV7-2 and TRBJ2-3, the full variable domain is GAGVSQSPSNKVTEKGKDVELRCDPISGHTALYWYRQSLGQGLEFLIYFQGNSAPDKSGLPSDRFSAERTGGSVSTLTIQRTQQEDSAVYLCASSRDRGTDTQYFGPGTRLTVL.

This clonotype was counted many times. The J gene is TRBJ2-5, the V gene TRBV7-6; tentative D call: TRBD2 (5 bases). Trimming took off 1 base at V and 1 base at J, with 13 bases between the two ends. The CDR3 is 16 residues long. Germline loops: CDR1 SGHVS, CDR2 FNYEAQ. This CDR3 is CASSLVSSRIQETQYF. The CDR3 region has the DNA TGTGCCAGCAGCTTAGTATCTAGCAGGATCCAAGAGACCCAGTACTTC. Filled out from reference TRBV7-6 and TRBJ2-5, the complete variable domain reads GAGVSQSPRYKVTKRGQDVALRCDPISGHVSLYWYRQALGQGPEFLTYFNYEAQQDKSGLPNDRFSAERPEGSISTLTIQRTEQRDSAMYRCASSLVSSRIQETQYFGPGTRLLVL.

The table lists this clonotype with many counts. The V and J genes are TRBV7-6 and TRBJ2-2; TRBD1 matches at 9 bases. The V and J ends lost 1 base and 6 bases, in that order; junction bases with no gene match: 3. The germline gives CDR1 SGHVS, CDR2 FNYEAQ. This CDR3 is built from 15 residues. The CDR3 DNA is TGTGCCAGCAGCTTAGGGACAGGGGTTCCCGGGGAGCTGTTTTTT. This translates into CASSLGTGVPGELFF.

This clonotype was counted at least ten times. V and J are TRBV6-2 or TRBV6-3 and TRBJ2-2, with D hard to call. CDR3 size: 14 residues. Trimming cost V 6 bases and J 5 bases, with 13 bases left between them. Germline-derived CDR1 and CDR2 are MNHEY and SVGEGT. Here the CDR3 reads CASSRTYTTGELFF. CDR3 coding DNA: TGTGCCAGCAGCCGGACCTATACGACCGGGGAGCTGTTTTTT.

This clonotype has ten or more counts. This could be a read error, since a much larger clone is one nucleotide away. This is likely a read error, given that the CDR3 carries no conserved phenylalanine or tryptophan at its end. The chain carries TRBV7-4 and TRBJ1-5, with D perhaps TRBD1 (6 bases). Germline CDR1 is SGHVT and CDR2 is SQSDAQ. V lost 4 bases, J lost 5 bases, and 15 bases lay in between. The CDR3 has 15 residues. CDR3 sequence (DNA): TGTGCCAGCAGCTCCCCCGGGGGGGCAGATCAGCCCCAGCATCTT. It specifies CASSSPGGADQPQHL.

This clonotype was counted at least ten times. This chain links TRBV7-3 with TRBJ2-2; D not certain. V was trimmed by 1 base and J by 6 bases, leaving 6 bases between them. Germline-derived CDR1 and CDR2 are SGHTA and FQGTGA. The CDR3 spans 13 residues. The CDR3 DNA sequence: TGTGCCAGCAGCTTAAAGGCGTCCGGGGAGCTGTTTTTT. Its translation: CASSLKASGELFF.

This clonotype has a count of ten or more. The chain has TRBV19 and TRBJ1-1; D is ambiguous. V was shortened by 8 bases and J by 5 bases, with 6 bases between the two germline ends. The CDR3 has 10 residues. Germline values: CDR1 LNHDA, CDR2 SQIVND (reference sequence). CDR3 sequence (DNA): TGTGCCAGTGGTTGGACTGAAGCTTTCTTT. Translation: CASGWTEAFF.

This clonotype was recorded many times. The gene calls are TRBV6-2 or TRBV6-3 and TRBJ2-3; 10 bases match TRBD2. This CDR3 has 15 amino acids. The V gene end was trimmed by 6 bases and the J gene end by 2 bases; junction bases not matched to a gene: 5. Germline CDR1 is MNHEY and CDR2 is SVGEGT. As DNA, the CDR3 is TGTGCCAGCAGGATTAGCGGGAGGTTCACAGATACGCAGTATTTT. It yields the protein CASRISGRFTDTQYF.

This clonotype occurred many times. The CDR3, as DNA: TGCAGTGCCAGTGGACAGTGGGTGAACCAGCCCCAGCATTTT. Amino acid sequence: CSASGQWVNQPQHF. The V and J genes are TRBV20-1 and TRBJ1-5; D is possibly TRBD1 (6 bases). Trimming removed 6 bases from V and 7 bases from J, with 19 bases in between. The V gene's germline CDR1 is DFQATT and CDR2 SNEGSKA (reference sequence). The CDR3 length is 14 residues.